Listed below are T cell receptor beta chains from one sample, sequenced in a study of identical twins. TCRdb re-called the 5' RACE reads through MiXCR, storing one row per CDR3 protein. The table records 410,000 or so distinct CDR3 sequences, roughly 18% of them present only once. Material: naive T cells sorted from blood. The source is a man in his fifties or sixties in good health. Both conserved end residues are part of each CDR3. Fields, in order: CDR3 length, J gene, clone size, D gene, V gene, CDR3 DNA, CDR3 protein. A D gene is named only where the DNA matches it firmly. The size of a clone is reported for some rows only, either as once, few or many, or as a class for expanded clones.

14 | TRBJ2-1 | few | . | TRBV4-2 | TGTGCCAGCAGCCATCCCGGACGGGACAATGAGCAGTTCTTC | CASSHPGRDNEQFF
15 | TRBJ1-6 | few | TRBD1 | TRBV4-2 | TGTGCCAGCAGCCAAGACCGGGACAGGGGCTCACCCCTCCACTTT | CASSQDRDRGSPLHF
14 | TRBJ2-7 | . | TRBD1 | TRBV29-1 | TGCAGCGTCCTATTCCGGACAGGGACCTACGAGCAGTACTTC | CSVLFRTGTYEQYF
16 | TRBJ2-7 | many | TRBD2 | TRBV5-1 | TGCGCCAGCAGCCCTGGACTAGCGGGAAATGTTTACGAGCAGTACTTC | CASSPGLAGNVYEQYF
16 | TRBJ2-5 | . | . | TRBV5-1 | TGCGCCAGCAGCTTGGAATGGTCTAGCGCACAAGAGACCCAGTACTTC | CASSLEWSSAQETQYF
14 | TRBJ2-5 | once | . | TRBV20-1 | TGCAGTGCTCAAACTACGGGACGTGGAGAGGCCCAGTACTTC | CSAQTTGRGEAQYF
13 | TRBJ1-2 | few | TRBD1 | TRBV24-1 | TGTGCCACCAGTGATTATAAGGGGGCTAACGGCACCTTC | CATSDYKGANGTF
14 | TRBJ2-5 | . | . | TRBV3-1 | TGTGCCAGCAGCCAAGAGGAGGTTACCCGGCCCCAGTACTTC | CASSQEEVTRPQYF
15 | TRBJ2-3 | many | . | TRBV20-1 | TGCAGTGCAGTGACAGGACAAAAGACCCGGGATACGCAGTATTTT | CSAVTGQKTRDTQYF
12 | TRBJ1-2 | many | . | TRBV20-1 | TGCAGTGCAAGGGACCTTCGGGATGGCTACACCTTC | CSARDLRDGYTF
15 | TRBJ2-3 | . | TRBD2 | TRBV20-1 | TGCAGTGCTCCAAGACTAGCGGGGGGGCGTGATACGCAGTATTTT | CSAPRLAGGRDTQYF
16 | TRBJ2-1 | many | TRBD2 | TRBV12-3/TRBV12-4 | TGTGCCAGCAAGGACACAGCGGGGAGCTCCTACAATGAGCAGTTCTTC | CASKDTAGSSYNEQFF
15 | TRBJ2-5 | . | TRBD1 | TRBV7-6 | TGTGCCAGCAGCTTTCTACAGGGGGCTGGAGAGACCCAGTACTTC | CASSFLQGAGETQYF
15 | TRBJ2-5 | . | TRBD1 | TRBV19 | TGTGCCAGTAGTATGCGCCGGGACAGTCAAGAGACCCAGTACTTC | CASSMRRDSQETQYF
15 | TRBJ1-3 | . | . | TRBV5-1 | TGCGCCAGCAGCTTGGAGCACGACTCTGGAAACACCATATATTTT | CASSLEHDSGNTIYF
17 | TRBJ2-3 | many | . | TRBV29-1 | TGCAGCGTTGAATCGGCAGGGGCTAGGGGTTACACAGATACGCAGTATTTT | CSVESAGARGYTDTQYF
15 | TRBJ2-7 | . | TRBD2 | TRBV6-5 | TGTGCCAGCAGTTGGGGGACTAGCGCGTCCTACGAGCAGTACTTC | CASSWGTSASYEQYF
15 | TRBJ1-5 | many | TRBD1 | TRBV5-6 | TGTGCCAGCAGCCGTGGGACAGGGGGTAATCAGCCCCAGCATTTT | CASSRGTGGNQPQHF
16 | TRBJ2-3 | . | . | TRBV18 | TGTGCCAGCTCACCATCAGGGCCAGGGAATCCAGATACGCAGTATTTT | CASSPSGPGNPDTQYF
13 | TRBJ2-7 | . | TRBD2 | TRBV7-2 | TGTGCCAGCAGCTTAGAGGTCGGGAGGGAGCAGTACTTC | CASSLEVGREQYF
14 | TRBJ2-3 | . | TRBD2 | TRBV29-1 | TGCAGCGTCTCAATCGGGGGGGTGACAGATACGCAGTATTTT | CSVSIGGVTDTQYF
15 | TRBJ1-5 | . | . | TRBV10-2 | TGCGCCAGCAGTGAGAAACAGGGTTCCAATCAGCCCCAGCATTTT | CASSEKQGSNQPQHF
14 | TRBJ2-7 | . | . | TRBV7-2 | TGTGCCAGCAGCAAAAACCCAGGGAGTTACGAGCAGTACTTC | CASSKNPGSYEQYF
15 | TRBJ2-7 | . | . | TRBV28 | TGTGCCAGCAGTTTATATGCAGGGGCAAACTACGAGCAGTACTTC | CASSLYAGANYEQYF
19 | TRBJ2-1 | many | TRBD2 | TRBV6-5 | TGTGCCAGCAGTTACAGGGGACTAGCGGGAGGGCCCGGCTACAATGAGCAGTTCTTC | CASSYRGLAGGPGYNEQFF
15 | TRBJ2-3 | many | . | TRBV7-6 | TGTGCCAGCAGCCGCGGGCCAGTGGGCACAGATACGCAGTATTTT | CASSRGPVGTDTQYF
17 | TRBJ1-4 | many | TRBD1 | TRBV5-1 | TGCGCCAGCAGTATCGGGACAGCCCTGGGGACTAATGAAAAACTGTTTTTT | CASSIGTALGTNEKLFF